These 3 T cell receptor beta chains originate from one sample sequenced in a study of beta chain features in type 1 diabetes. Which antigens these TCRs recognize remains unknown. Expressed TCRB transcripts were sequenced because the isolated RNA had all been reverse transcribed beforehand. The assay was immunoSEQ multiplex PCR, and TCRdb's table has in-frame clones only and misses some. The data hold approximately 600,000 clones, with under 15% observed a single time. Points from the study as a whole: Type 1 diabetes patients had TCRB CDR3s that were shorter (moderately but significantly so) in all four CD4+ subsets.

Sequencing input: naive CD4+ T cells from blood. These receptor sequences come from a man younger than 45 with type 1 diabetes.

There are a few counts of this clone. The gene calls are TRBV2 and TRBJ2-6; D may match TRBD1 or TRBD2 (5 bases each). Looked up from germline, CDR1 is SNHLY and CDR2 is FYNNEI. This CDR3 contains 18 residues. The V end lost 4 bases, the J end lost 0 bases, and 16 bases lay between the germline ends. Here the CDR3 DNA reads TGTGCCAGCAGTGTTAGGACCGGGACGTTCTCTGGGGCCAACGTCCTGACTTTC. Translating gives CASSVRTGTFSGANVLTF.

The table lists this clone with a few counts. The rearrangement joins TRBV5-6 to TRBJ2-7, with D possibly matching TRBD2 (7 bases). This CDR3 is built from 17 residues. Germline CDR1 reads SGHDT; CDR2 reads YYEEEE. V shed 5 bases and J shed 3 bases, with 24 bases lying between them. The CDR3 spells CASSEVGGDKGRYEQYF. CDR3 DNA: TGTGCCAGCAGTGAAGTGGGAGGGGACAAGGGACGCTACGAGCAGTACTTC.

The chain combines TRBV2 with TRBJ1-3; D is unresolved. Germline CDR1 reads SNHLY; CDR2 reads FYNNEI. Between the trimmed V and J ends, which lost 5 bases and 7 bases, there was a span of 9 bases. The CDR3 has 12 residues. For the CDR3, the DNA is TGTGCCAGCAGTCCGGGGTTGAACACCATATATTTT. Translated, it gives CASSPGLNTIYF.